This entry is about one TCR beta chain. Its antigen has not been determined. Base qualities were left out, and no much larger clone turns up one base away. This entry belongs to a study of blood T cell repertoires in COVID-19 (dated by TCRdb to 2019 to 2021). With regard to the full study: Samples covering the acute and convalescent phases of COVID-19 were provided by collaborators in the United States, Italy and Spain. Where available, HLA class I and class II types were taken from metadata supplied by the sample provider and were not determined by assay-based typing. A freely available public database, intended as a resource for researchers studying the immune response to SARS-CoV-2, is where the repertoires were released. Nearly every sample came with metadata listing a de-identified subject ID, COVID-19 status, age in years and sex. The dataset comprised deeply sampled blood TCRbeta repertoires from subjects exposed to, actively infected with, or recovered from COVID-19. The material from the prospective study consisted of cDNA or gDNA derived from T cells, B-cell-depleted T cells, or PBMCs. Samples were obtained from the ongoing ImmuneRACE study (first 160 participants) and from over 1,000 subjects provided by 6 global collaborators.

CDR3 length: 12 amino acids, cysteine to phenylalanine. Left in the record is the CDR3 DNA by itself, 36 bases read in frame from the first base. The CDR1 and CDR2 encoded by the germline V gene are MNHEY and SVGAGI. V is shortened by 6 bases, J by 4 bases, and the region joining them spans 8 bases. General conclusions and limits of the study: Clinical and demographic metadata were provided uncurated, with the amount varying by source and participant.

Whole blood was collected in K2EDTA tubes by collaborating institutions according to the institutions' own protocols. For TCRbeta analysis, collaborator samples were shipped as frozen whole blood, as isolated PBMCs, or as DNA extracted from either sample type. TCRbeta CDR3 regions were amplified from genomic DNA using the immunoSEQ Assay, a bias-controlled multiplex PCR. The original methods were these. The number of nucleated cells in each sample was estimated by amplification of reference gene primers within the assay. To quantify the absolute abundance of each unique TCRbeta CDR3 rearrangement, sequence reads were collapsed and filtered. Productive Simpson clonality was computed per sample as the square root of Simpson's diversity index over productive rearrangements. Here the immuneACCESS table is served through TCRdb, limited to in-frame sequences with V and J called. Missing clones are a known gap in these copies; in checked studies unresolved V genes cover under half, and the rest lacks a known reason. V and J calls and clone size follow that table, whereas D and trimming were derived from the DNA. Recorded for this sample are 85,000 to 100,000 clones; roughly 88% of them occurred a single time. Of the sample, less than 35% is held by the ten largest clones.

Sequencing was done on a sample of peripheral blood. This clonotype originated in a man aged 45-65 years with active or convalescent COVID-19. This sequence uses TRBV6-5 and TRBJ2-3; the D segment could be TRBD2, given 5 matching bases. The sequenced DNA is TGTGCCAGCAGCAGGACTCCAGATACGCAGTATTTT. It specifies CASSRTPDTQYF.